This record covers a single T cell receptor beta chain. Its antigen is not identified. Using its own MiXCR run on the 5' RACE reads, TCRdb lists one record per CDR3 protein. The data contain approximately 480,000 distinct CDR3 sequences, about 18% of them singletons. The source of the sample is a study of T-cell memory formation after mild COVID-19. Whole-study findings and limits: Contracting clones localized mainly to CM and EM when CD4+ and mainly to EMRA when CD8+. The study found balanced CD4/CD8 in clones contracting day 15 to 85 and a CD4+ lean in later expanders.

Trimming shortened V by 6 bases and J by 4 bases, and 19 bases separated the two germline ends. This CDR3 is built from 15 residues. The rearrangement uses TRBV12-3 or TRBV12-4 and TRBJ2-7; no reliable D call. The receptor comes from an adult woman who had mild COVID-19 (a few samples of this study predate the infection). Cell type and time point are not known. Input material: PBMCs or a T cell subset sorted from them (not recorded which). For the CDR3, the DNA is TGTGCCAGCAGCACGAGACCGTCAAGGATTTACGAGCAGTACTTC. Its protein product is CASSTRPSRIYEQYF.